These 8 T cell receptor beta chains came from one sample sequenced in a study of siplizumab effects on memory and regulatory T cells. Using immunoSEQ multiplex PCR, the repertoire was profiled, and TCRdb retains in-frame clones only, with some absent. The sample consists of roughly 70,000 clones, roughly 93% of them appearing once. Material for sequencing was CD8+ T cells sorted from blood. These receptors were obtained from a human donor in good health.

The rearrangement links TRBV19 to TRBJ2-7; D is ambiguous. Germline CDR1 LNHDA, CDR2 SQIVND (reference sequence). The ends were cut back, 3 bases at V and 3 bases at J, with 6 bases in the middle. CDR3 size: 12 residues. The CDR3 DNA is TGTGCCAGTAGTATTTCGGGCTACGAGCAGTACTTC. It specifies CASSISGYEQYF.

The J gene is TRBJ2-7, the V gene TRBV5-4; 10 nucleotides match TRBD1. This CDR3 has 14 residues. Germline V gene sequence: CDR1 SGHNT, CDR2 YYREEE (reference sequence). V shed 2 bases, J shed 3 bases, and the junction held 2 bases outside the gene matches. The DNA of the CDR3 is TGTGCCAGCAGCTTCGGGACAGGGGACTACGAGCAGTACTTC. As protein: CASSFGTGDYEQYF.

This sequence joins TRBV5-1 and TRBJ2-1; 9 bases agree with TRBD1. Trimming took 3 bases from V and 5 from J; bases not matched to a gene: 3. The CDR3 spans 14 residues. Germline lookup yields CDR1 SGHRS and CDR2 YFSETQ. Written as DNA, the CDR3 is TGCGCCAGCAGCTGGGACAGGGCTGACAATGAGCAGTTCTTC. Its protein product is CASSWDRADNEQFF.

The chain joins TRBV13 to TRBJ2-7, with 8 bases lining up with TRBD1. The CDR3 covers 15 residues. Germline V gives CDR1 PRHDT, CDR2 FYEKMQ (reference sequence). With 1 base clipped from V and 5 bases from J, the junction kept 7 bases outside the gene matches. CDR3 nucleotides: TGTGCCAGCAGCTTAGTGACAGGGGCCCCCCACGAGCAGTACTTC. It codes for CASSLVTGAPHEQYF.

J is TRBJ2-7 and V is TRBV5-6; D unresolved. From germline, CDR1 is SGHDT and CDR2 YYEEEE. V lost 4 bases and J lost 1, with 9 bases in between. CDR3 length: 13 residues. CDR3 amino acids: CASSNDGSYEQYF. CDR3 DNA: TGTGCCAGCAGCAATGACGGTTCCTACGAGCAGTACTTC.

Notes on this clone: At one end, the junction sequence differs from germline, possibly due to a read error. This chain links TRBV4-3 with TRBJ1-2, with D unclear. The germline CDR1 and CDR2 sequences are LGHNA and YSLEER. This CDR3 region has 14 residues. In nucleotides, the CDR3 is TGCGCCAGCAGCCAAGACCGGAGTAACTATGGCTACGCCTTC. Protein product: CASSQDRSNYGYAF.

CDR3 amino acids: CASSFWGGNTIYF. Written as DNA, the CDR3 is TGTGCCAGCAGCTTCTGGGGTGGAAACACCATATATTTT. The chain joins TRBV5-4 to TRBJ1-3, with unresolved D. There are 13 residues in the CDR3. V shed 2 bases and J shed 3 bases, with 6 bases lying between them. Germline CDR1 is SGHNT and CDR2 is YYREEE (reference sequence).

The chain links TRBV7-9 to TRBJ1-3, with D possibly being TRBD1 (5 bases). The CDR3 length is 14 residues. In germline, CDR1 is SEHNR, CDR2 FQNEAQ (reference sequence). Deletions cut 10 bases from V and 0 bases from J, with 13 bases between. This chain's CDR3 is CATLQAPSGNTIYF. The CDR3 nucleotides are TGTGCCACTCTACAGGCTCCCTCTGGAAACACCATATATTTT.